The 25 T cell receptor beta chains reported below all come from one sample, sequenced in a study of cytomegalovirus exposure and HLA in healthy donors. The study ran its PCR with 60 Vbeta and 13 Jbeta primers. The table came from immunoSEQ multiplex PCR; TCRdb's copy has only in-frame clones and leaves some out. The sample holds approximately 77,000 clones; around 78% are singletons and the top ten take 4% to 4.5%. The sample consisted of PBMCs. These receptors all come from a man between 40 and 49 years old in good health and CMV-seronegative.

There are a few counts of this clone. The chain carries TRBV10-2 and TRBJ2-1, with 8 bases matching TRBD2. J gave up 2 bases and V 7 bases, and 7 bases lay outside the gene matches. CDR1 and CDR2 from the germline V gene are WSHSY and SAAADI. The CDR3 is made up of 15 amino acids. CDR3 DNA sequence: TGCGCCAGCATTGATATCGGGAGGGCCTACAATGAGCAGTTCTTC. The encoded protein is CASIDIGRAYNEQFF.

This clone has more than one count but fewer than ten. V gene TRBV19 combines with J gene TRBJ2-2, with TRBD2 identical over 10 bases. This CDR3 is built from 18 residues. The V segment lost 7 bases and the J segment 7 bases; nucleotides outside the gene matches: 18. The V gene's germline CDR1 is LNHDA and CDR2 SQIVND (reference sequence). DNA of the CDR3: TGTGCCAGTACCTCATTGACACTAGCGGGATCCGGGATCGGGGAGCTGTTTTTT. Amino acids: CASTSLTLAGSGIGELFF. Together with reference TRBV19 and TRBJ2-2, the CDR3 gives the full variable domain: DGGITQSPKYLFRKEGQNVTLSCEQNLNHDAMYWYRQDPGQGLRLIYYSQIVNDFQKGDIAEGYSVSREKKESFPLTVTSAQKNPTAFYLCASTSLTLAGSGIGELFFGEGSRLTVL.

This chain connects TRBV7-8 to TRBJ2-2; D unclear. CDR1 SGHVS and CDR2 FQNEAQ come from the germline V gene. This CDR3 region has 13 residues. Trimming left V 5 bases short and J 2 bases short, with 6 bases between. The CDR3 DNA is TGTGCCAGCAGCGTCTTTAACACCGGGGAGCTGTTTTTT. Its protein is CASSVFNTGELFF.

This clone appeared a single time. V gene TRBV4-1 combines with J gene TRBJ2-2; the match to TRBD2 covers 7 bases. V dropped 1 base and J dropped 6; count of bases not matched to a gene: 5. CDR3 length: 15 amino acids. Germline V gives CDR1 MGHRA, CDR2 YSYEKL. In DNA form, the CDR3 reads TGCGCCAGCAGCCAAGCAGCGGGAAATGCCGGGGAGCTGTTTTTT. It specifies CASSQAAGNAGELFF.

The J gene is TRBJ2-1, the V gene TRBV15; 11 nucleotides line up with TRBD2. Trimming at V came to 5 bases and at J to 6 bases, leaving 6 bases not matched to a gene. The CDR3 spans 15 residues. From germline, CDR1 is LNHNV and CDR2 YYDKDF (reference sequence). CDR3 loop: CATSGSSGRVNEQFF. The CDR3 nucleotides read TGTGCCACCAGCGGTAGTAGCGGGAGGGTCAATGAGCAGTTCTTC. The full variable domain, completed using reference TRBV15 and TRBJ2-1, is DAMVIQNPRYQVTQFGKPVTLSCSQTLNHNVMYWYQQKSSQAPKLLFHYYDKDFNNEADTPDNFQSRRPNTSFCFLDIRSPGLGDTAMYLCATSGSSGRVNEQFFGPGTRLTVL.

The gene calls are TRBV10-2 and TRBJ2-7, with 9 nucleotides matching TRBD2. This CDR3 contains 13 residues. V dropped 8 bases and J dropped 6; count of bases not matched to a gene: 8. CDR1 WSHSY and CDR2 SAAADI come from the germline V gene. The CDR3 nucleotides read TGCGCCAGCGCTATCTATAGCGGGAGCGAGCAGTACTTC. The encoded protein is CASAIYSGSEQYF.

This chain uses TRBV29-1 with TRBJ1-1; no reliable D call. Trimming stripped 0 bases from V and 5 bases from J, with 7 bases between. The CDR3 spans 12 residues. Germline-derived CDR1 and CDR2 are SQVTM and ANQGSEA. CDR3 in DNA: TGCAGCGTTGAAGATACGAGGACTGAAGCTTTCTTT. It is translated as CSVEDTRTEAFF.

About this clone itself: The same CDR3 arises from other DNA sequences in this sample as well. The J gene is TRBJ1-2, the V gene TRBV14, with D possibly TRBD1 on 6 matching bases. Germline V CDR1 and CDR2: SGHDN, FVKESK. This CDR3 is built from 13 residues. V was clipped by 0 bases and J by 8 bases, with 10 bases between them. CDR3 sequence reads: CASSQDGGYGYTF. The CDR3 DNA is TGTGCCAGCAGCCAAGATGGGGGCTACGGCTACACCTTC. Looking up the rest from reference TRBV14 and TRBJ1-2 gives the full variable domain: EAGVTQFPSHSVIEKGQTVTLRCDPISGHDNLYWYRRVMGKEIKFLLHFVKESKQDESGMPNNRFLAERTGGTYSTLKVQPAELEDSGVYFCASSQDGGYGYTFGSGTRLTVV.

The chain carries TRBV28 and TRBJ2-2; TRBD2 matches 14 bases. Germline lookup yields CDR1 MDHEN and CDR2 SYDVKM. The CDR3 runs 17 residues. V gave up 1 base and J gave up 7 bases; unmatched junction bases: 5. The CDR3 sequence is CASSLLTSGRAGGELFF. The CDR3 nucleotides are TGTGCCAGCAGTTTATTGACTAGCGGGAGGGCCGGCGGGGAGCTGTTTTTT.

The chain uses TRBV10-3 and TRBJ2-1; 9 nucleotides agree with TRBD2. Germline lookup yields CDR1 ENHRY and CDR2 SYGVKD. The ends lost 0 bases at V and 7 bases at J; junction bases unmatched: 7. The CDR3 length is 16 residues. DNA for the CDR3: TGTGCCATCAGTGAGTCCGTAGCGGGAGCGGCGAATGAGCAGTTCTTC. Amino acid sequence: CAISESVAGAANEQFF.

The gene calls are TRBV7-2 and TRBJ2-7; the D is unclear. The CDR3 sequence is 12 residues long. In germline, CDR1 is SGHTA, CDR2 FQGNSA. The V end lost 8 bases, the J end lost 0 bases, and 8 bases lay between the germline ends. Here the CDR3 DNA reads TGTGCCAGCTCGCGGAGCTCCTACGAGCAGTACTTC. Its protein is CASSRSSYEQYF.

The J gene is TRBJ2-5, the V gene TRBV11-3, with D possibly being TRBD2 (5 bases). Germline values: CDR1 SGHNT, CDR2 YENEEA. The CDR3 is 15 amino acids. Trimming removed 4 bases at V and 4 bases at J, with 16 bases between. Written as DNA, the CDR3 is TGTGCCAGCAGCTCGGATGGAGGAGGTGGAGAGACCCAGTACTTC. This encodes CASSSDGGGGETQYF.

The V gene is TRBV5-4, the J gene TRBJ2-7, with 8 bases aligning to TRBD1. The ends lost 4 bases at V and 3 bases at J; junction bases unmatched: 6. The length of the CDR3 is 14 residues. The germline gives CDR1 SGHNT, CDR2 YYREEE (reference sequence). The CDR3 reads CASSTRDRIYEQYF. The DNA of the CDR3 is TGTGCCAGCAGCACCCGGGACAGGATCTACGAGCAGTACTTC.

The chain uses TRBV7-2 and TRBJ2-7, with 9 bases fitting TRBD2. The germline V gene has CDR1 SGHTA and CDR2 FQGNSA. CDR3 length: 16 residues. The junction had 10 bases not matched to a gene; V was cut back by 0 bases and J by 7 bases. Written as DNA, the CDR3 is TGTGCCAGCAGCTTAGCATTAGCGGGAGTGCGAGGAGAGCAGTACTTC. This translates into CASSLALAGVRGEQYF.

CDR3 DNA: TGTGCCAGCAGTTCTGTAATAACTTCTAGCACAGATACGCAGTATTTT. Translating gives CASSSVITSSTDTQYF. The chain employs TRBV28 and TRBJ2-3; D is uncertain. Germline CDR1 and CDR2: MDHEN and SYDVKM. V lost 4 bases and J lost 0, with 14 bases in between. The CDR3 runs 16 residues. Looking up the rest from reference TRBV28 and TRBJ2-3 gives the full variable domain: DVKVTQSSRYLVKRTGEKVFLECVQDMDHENMFWYRQDPGLGLRLIYFSYDVKMKEKGDIPEGYSVSREKKERFSLILESASTNQTSMYLCASSSVITSSTDTQYFGPGTRLTVL.

This clone turned up a few times. This chain joins TRBV30 and TRBJ1-4, with D unresolved. The V gene lost 3 bases and the J gene lost 1 base, with 6 bases spanning the gap. The CDR3 consists of 13 residues. Germline V lookup: CDR1 GTSNPN, CDR2 SVGIG (reference sequence). The CDR3: CAWRGGTNEKLFF. The CDR3 DNA is TGTGCCTGGAGGGGAGGAACTAATGAAAAACTGTTTTTT.

The chain links TRBV9 to TRBJ2-1, with 8 nucleotides matching TRBD2. This CDR3 region has 15 residues. J gave up 5 bases and V 2 bases, and 6 bases lay outside the gene matches. Germline V gene lookup returns CDR1 SGDLS and CDR2 YYNGEE. CDR3 sequence: CASSVGLAVNNEQFF. The CDR3 DNA reads TGTGCCAGCAGCGTTGGACTAGCAGTAAACAATGAGCAGTTCTTC.

The J gene is TRBJ2-1, the V gene TRBV30, with D possibly matching TRBD2 (5 bases). CDR1 and CDR2 from the germline V gene are GTSNPN and SVGIG (reference sequence). V lost 0 bases to trimming and J lost 2 bases, with 14 bases between them. The length of the CDR3 is 16 residues. The CDR3 is CAWSVHTSGAYNEQFF. Here the CDR3 DNA reads TGTGCCTGGAGTGTACACACGAGCGGAGCCTACAATGAGCAGTTCTTC.

The chain links TRBV27 to TRBJ1-4, with D tentatively TRBD1 (5 bases). The germline V and J ends were trimmed by 0 bases and 5 bases, with 10 bases remaining between them. CDR1 MNHEY and CDR2 SMNVEV come from the germline V gene (reference sequence). This CDR3 has 15 amino acids. The CDR3 here is CASSLSTVRNEKLFF. In DNA, the CDR3 is TGTGCCAGCAGTTTATCGACAGTGCGGAATGAAAAACTGTTTTTT.

The rearrangement uses TRBV6-5 and TRBJ2-5; D remains ambiguous. In germline, CDR1 is MNHEY, CDR2 SVGAGI. The germline V and J ends were trimmed by 8 bases and 7 bases, with 23 bases remaining between them. This CDR3 comprises 15 residues. DNA of the CDR3: TGTGCCAGCGGTTCAGCTCCTACCGGGTACGGGACCCAGTACTTC. Translation gives CASGSAPTGYGTQYF.

This sequence joins TRBV6-5 and TRBJ2-7, with D perhaps matching TRBD2 (5 bases). Deletions cut 0 bases from V and 7 bases from J, with 13 bases between. This CDR3 region has 14 residues. The germline gives CDR1 MNHEY, CDR2 SVGAGI. CDR3 sequence (DNA): TGTGCCAGCAGTTACTCCCCCCGGACTGCTGAGCAGTACTTC. Its translation is CASSYSPRTAEQYF.

The CDR3 DNA reads as TGTGCCAGCAGTTGGGGACTGGGGGGGGATACGCAGTATTTT. Its protein product is CASSWGLGGDTQYF. The chain has TRBV7-3 and TRBJ2-3, with TRBD2 identical over 7 bases. Losses at the gene ends were 6 bases for V and 6 bases for J; bases not matched to a gene: 9. Germline CDR1 is SGHTA and CDR2 is FQGTGA. The CDR3 has 14 residues.

The chain couples TRBV10-3 to TRBJ2-1, with 8 bases fitting TRBD1. The CDR3 has 17 amino acids. The germline V gene encodes CDR1 ENHRY and CDR2 SYGVKD. V lost 3 bases and J lost 5; bases outside the gene matches: 12. The CDR3 sequence is CAISDFTGTGTHNEQFF. The DNA of the CDR3 is TGTGCCATCAGTGACTTCACCGGGACAGGCACCCACAATGAGCAGTTCTTC.

The genes are TRBV10-3 and TRBJ1-1; D unresolved. CDR3 length: 15 amino acids. Germline loops: CDR1 ENHRY, CDR2 SYGVKD. Trimming shortened V by 0 bases and J by 4 bases, and 12 bases separated the two germline ends. CDR3 amino acids: CAISESTPHGTEAFF. CDR3 sequence (DNA): TGTGCCATCAGTGAGTCAACCCCGCACGGCACTGAAGCTTTCTTT.

This chain uses TRBV7-6 with TRBJ2-1; maybe TRBD2 (5 bases). CDR3 length: 13 residues. Trimming pared 3 bases from V and 3 bases from J, leaving 6 bases between. CDR1 is SGHVS and CDR2 is FNYEAQ in the germline V gene. CDR3 coding DNA: TGTGCCAGCAGCTTCCGGGGCTACAATGAGCAGTTCTTC. This gives the protein CASSFRGYNEQFF.